A single sample gave rise to the 15 T cell receptor beta chains below, sequenced in a study of T cells after yellow fever vaccination. MiXCR was run by TCRdb on the 5' RACE reads, yielding one entry per CDR3 protein. The top ten clones hold around 14% of a sample with approximately 600,000 distinct CDR3 sequences, approximately 13% of them seen once. The sample in question was PBMCs, obtained on the day of the yellow fever booster vaccination. These receptors were taken from a man aged 25 to 40 who received the YFV17D yellow fever vaccine.

In this sample, this clonotype turned up a few times. J is TRBJ2-2 and V is TRBV5-8; 8 nucleotides align to TRBD1. The V and J ends lost 5 bases and 5 bases, in that order; junction bases with no gene match: 5. Germline loops: CDR1 SGHTS, CDR2 YDEGEE. The CDR3 runs 14 residues. CDR3 amino acids: CASRFTGGTGELFF. CDR3 bases: TGTGCCAGCAGGTTTACAGGGGGTACCGGGGAGCTGTTTTTT.

V usage is TRBV6-2 or TRBV6-3 and J usage is TRBJ2-7, with D uncertain. Germline-derived CDR1 and CDR2 are MNHEY and SVGEGT. Trimming cost V 5 bases and J 5 bases, with 7 bases left between them. The CDR3 sequence is 11 residues long. The CDR3 nucleotides are TGTGCCAGCAGTAGGTTTAACGAGCAGTACTTC. Amino acids: CASSRFNEQYF.

A few counts support this clonotype. This chain links TRBV20-1 with TRBJ1-5; 7 positions match TRBD1. The junction had 6 bases not matched to a gene; V was cut back by 3 bases and J by 4 bases. The CDR3 is 14 amino acids. Germline V gene lookup returns CDR1 DFQATT and CDR2 SNEGSKA (reference sequence). The CDR3 bases are TGCAGTGCTAGGGGGGACAGACTAAATCAGCCCCAGCATTTT. This encodes CSARGDRLNQPQHF.

This clonotype was seen more than once but under ten times. The chain has TRBV15 and TRBJ2-3; 7 bases are shared with TRBD1. Losses at the gene ends were 2 bases for V and 5 bases for J; bases not matched to a gene: 7. The CDR3 loop spans 15 amino acids. CDR1 is LNHNV and CDR2 is YYDKDF in the germline V gene (reference sequence). The CDR3 sequence is CATSRPDRALDTQYF. CDR3 in DNA: TGTGCCACCAGCAGACCCGACAGGGCCTTAGATACGCAGTATTTT. Supplemented by reference TRBV15 and TRBJ2-3, the full variable domain reads DAMVIQNPRYQVTQFGKPVTLSCSQTLNHNVMYWYQQKSSQAPKLLFHYYDKDFNNEADTPDNFQSRRPNTSFCFLDIRSPGLGDTAMYLCATSRPDRALDTQYFGPGTRLTVL.

This clonotype was detected only a few times. V and J are TRBV24-1 and TRBJ2-1, with unresolved D. Trimming stripped 3 bases from V and 5 bases from J, with 10 bases between. This CDR3 comprises 14 residues. The V gene's germline CDR1 is KGHDR and CDR2 SFDVKD. The CDR3 region has the DNA TGTGCCACCAGTGATCCGACCAGCAACAATGAGCAGTTCTTC. Translation gives CATSDPTSNNEQFF.

This clonotype was seen a few times. The chain has TRBV18 and TRBJ1-2, with D tentatively TRBD1 (6 bases). The germline CDR1 and CDR2 sequences are KGHSH and LQKENI. The CDR3 sequence is 15 residues long. The ends were cut back, 6 bases at V and 4 bases at J, with 18 bases in the middle. The CDR3 sequence is CASSPPQGLSYGYTF. The CDR3 DNA sequence: TGTGCCAGCTCCCCGCCCCAGGGGCTGAGCTATGGCTACACCTTC.

This clonotype was picked up a small number of times. The chain joins TRBV11-1 to TRBJ2-3; 11 nucleotides line up with TRBD2. This CDR3 contains 18 residues. Germline-derived CDR1 and CDR2 are SGHAT and FQDESV (reference sequence). V was clipped by 1 base and J by 0 bases; unmatched bases: 6. CDR3 bases: TGTGCCAGCAGCTTAGGACTAGCGGGACGCCTTAGCACAGATACGCAGTATTTT. Its translation is CASSLGLAGRLSTDTQYF. The variable domain in full, with the rest retrieved from reference TRBV11-1 and TRBJ2-3, is EAEVAQSPRYKITEKSQAVAFWCDPISGHATLYWYRQILGQGPELLVQFQDESVVDDSQLPKDRFSAERLKGVDSTLKIQPAELGDSAMYLCASSLGLAGRLSTDTQYFGPGTRLTVL.

This clonotype has just a few counts. V is TRBV2 and J is TRBJ2-4, with D unclear. The ends were cut back, 5 bases at V and 4 bases at J, with 3 bases in the middle. The germline V gene encodes CDR1 SNHLY and CDR2 FYNNEI. The CDR3 loop spans 11 amino acids. The CDR3 spells CASSTKNIQYF. The CDR3, as DNA: TGTGCCAGCAGTACAAAAAACATTCAGTACTTC.

This clonotype was observed a few times. The J gene is TRBJ2-3, the V gene TRBV7-2, with D perhaps matching TRBD2 (6 bases). This CDR3 region has 15 residues. Trimming pared 6 bases from V and 2 bases from J, leaving 15 bases between. Germline CDR1 reads SGHTA; CDR2 reads FQGNSA. The CDR3 bases are TGTGCCAGCAGATCCCGAGCTAGCGTCACAGATACGCAGTATTTT. Translated: CASRSRASVTDTQYF.

Only a few counts were recorded for this clonotype. CDR3 loop: CASSQEYSNQPQHF. The DNA for the CDR3 is TGTGCCAGCTCTCAGGAGTATAGCAATCAGCCCCAGCATTTT. V gene TRBV18 combines with J gene TRBJ1-5; unclear D gene. Germline V gene data show CDR1 as KGHSH and CDR2 as LQKENI. The ends were cut back, 6 bases at V and 0 bases at J, with 9 bases in the middle. There are 14 residues in the CDR3.

This clonotype was seen repeatedly, ten times or more. V is TRBV25-1 and J is TRBJ1-5, with TRBD1 matching 7 bases. With 6 bases clipped from V and 4 bases from J, the junction kept 6 bases outside the gene matches. The CDR3 totals 14 residues. The germline gives CDR1 MGHDK, CDR2 SYGVNS. The CDR3 protein is CASRETGLNQPQHF. Here the CDR3 DNA reads TGTGCCAGCAGGGAGACAGGGCTAAATCAGCCCCAGCATTTT.

The gene calls are TRBV15 and TRBJ2-3; the match to TRBD2 covers 7 bases. The germline CDR1 and CDR2 sequences are LNHNV and YYDKDF (reference sequence). The CDR3 runs 16 residues. Germline trimming cut 0 bases from V and 6 bases from J; bases unmatched to any gene: 9. In DNA, the CDR3 is TGTGCCACCAGCAGAGATCAGGCGGGAGTCGCGGATACGCAGTATTTT. Its translation: CATSRDQAGVADTQYF.

This clonotype showed up just a few times. This chain connects TRBV10-2 to TRBJ2-7, with D possibly matching TRBD2 (7 bases). Per germline, CDR1 WSHSY and CDR2 SAAADI. V gave up 3 bases and J gave up 3 bases, with 15 bases separating them. The CDR3 runs 15 residues. The CDR3 coding sequence is TGCGCCAGCAGTGATTTCGGGGGGCTCCTCTACGAGCAGTACTTC. It encodes CASSDFGGLLYEQYF.

This clonotype was found many times. This chain links TRBV12-3 or TRBV12-4 with TRBJ1-4; TRBD1 is a possible D gene (6 bases). The CDR3 has 15 amino acids. Trimming pared 6 bases from V and 7 bases from J, leaving 18 bases between. The CDR3 bases are TGTGCCAGCAGAGAAGGAGGGGGGAGGTTTGAAAAACTGTTTTTT. This translates into CASREGGGRFEKLFF.

V and J are TRBV27 and TRBJ2-3; D remains ambiguous. The CDR3 loop spans 14 amino acids. Germline V gene sequence: CDR1 MNHEY, CDR2 SMNVEV (reference sequence). V was trimmed by 4 bases and J by 6 bases, leaving 14 bases between them. CDR3 sequence: CASSSSLGFDTQYF. The CDR3 bases are TGTGCCAGCAGTTCCTCCCTGGGGTTTGATACGCAGTATTTT.